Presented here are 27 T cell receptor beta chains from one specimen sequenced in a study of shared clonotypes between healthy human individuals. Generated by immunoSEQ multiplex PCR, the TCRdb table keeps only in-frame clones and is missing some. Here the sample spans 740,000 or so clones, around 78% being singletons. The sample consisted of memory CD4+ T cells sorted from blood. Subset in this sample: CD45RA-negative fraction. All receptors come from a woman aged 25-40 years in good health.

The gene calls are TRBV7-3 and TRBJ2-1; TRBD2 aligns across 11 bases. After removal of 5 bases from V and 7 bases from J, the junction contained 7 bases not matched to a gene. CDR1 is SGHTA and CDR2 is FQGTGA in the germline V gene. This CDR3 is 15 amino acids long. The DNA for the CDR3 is TGTGCCAGCAGCCCCACTAGCGGGAGATGGAATGAGCAGTTCTTC. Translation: CASSPTSGRWNEQFF.

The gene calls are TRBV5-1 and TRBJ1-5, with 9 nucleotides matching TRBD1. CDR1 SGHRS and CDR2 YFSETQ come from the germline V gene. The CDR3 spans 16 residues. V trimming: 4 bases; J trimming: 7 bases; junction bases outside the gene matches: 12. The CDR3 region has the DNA TGCGCCAGCAGCAGGGACAGGGAGGATTTGAACCAGCCCCAGCATTTT. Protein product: CASSRDREDLNQPQHF.

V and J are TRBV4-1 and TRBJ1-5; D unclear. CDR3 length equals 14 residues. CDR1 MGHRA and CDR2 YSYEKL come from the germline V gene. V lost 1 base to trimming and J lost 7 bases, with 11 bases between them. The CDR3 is CASSQGTNGQPQHF. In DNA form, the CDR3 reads TGCGCCAGCAGCCAAGGTACCAATGGGCAGCCCCAGCATTTT.

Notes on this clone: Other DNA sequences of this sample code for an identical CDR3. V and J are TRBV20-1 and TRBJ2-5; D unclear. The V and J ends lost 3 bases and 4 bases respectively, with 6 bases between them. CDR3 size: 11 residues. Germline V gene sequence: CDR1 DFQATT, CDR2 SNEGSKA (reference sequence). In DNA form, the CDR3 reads TGCAGTGCTAGCGTCGGAGAGACCCAGTACTTC. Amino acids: CSASVGETQYF.

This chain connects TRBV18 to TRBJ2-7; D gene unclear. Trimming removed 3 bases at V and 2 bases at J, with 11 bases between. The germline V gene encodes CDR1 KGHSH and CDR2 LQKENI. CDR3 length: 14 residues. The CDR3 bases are TGTGCCAGCTCACCTTTCCCGGCAACCTACGAGCAGTACTTC. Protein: CASSPFPATYEQYF.

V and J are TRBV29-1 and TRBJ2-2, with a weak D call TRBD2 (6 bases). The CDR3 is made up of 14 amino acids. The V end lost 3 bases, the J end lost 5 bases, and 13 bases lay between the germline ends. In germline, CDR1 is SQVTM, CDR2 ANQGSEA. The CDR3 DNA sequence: TGCAGCGTTGAGGTGGGGACTTTTACCGGGGAGCTGTTTTTT. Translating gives CSVEVGTFTGELFF.

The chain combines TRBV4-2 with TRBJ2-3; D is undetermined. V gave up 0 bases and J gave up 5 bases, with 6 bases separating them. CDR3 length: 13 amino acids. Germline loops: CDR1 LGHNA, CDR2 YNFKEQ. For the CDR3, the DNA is TGTGCCAGCAGCCAAGACCGGCGAGATACGCAGTATTTT. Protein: CASSQDRRDTQYF.

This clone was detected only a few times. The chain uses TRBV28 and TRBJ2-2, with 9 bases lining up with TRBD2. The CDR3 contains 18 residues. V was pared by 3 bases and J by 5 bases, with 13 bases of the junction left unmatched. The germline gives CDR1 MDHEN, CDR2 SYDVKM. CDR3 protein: CASSLVVAGDVWTGELFF. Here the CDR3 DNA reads TGTGCCAGCAGTTTGGTAGTAGCGGGAGATGTATGGACCGGGGAGCTGTTTTTT.

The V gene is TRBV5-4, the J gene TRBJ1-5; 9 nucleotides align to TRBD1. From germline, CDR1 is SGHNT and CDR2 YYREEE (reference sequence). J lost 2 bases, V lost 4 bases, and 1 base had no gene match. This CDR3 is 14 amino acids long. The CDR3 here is CASSRDRGNQPQHF. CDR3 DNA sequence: TGTGCCAGCAGCCGGGACAGGGGCAATCAGCCCCAGCATTTT.

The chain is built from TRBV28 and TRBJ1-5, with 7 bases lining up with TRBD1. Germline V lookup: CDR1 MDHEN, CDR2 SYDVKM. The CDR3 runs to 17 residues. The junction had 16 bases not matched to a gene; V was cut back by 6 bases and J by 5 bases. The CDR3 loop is CASRVADRSLVYQPQHF. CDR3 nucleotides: TGTGCCAGCAGAGTCGCGGACAGGTCCCTAGTCTATCAGCCCCAGCATTTT. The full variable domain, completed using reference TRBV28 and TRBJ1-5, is DVKVTQSSRYLVKRTGEKVFLECVQDMDHENMFWYRQDPGLGLRLIYFSYDVKMKEKGDIPEGYSVSREKKERFSLILESASTNQTSMYLCASRVADRSLVYQPQHFGDGTRLSIL.

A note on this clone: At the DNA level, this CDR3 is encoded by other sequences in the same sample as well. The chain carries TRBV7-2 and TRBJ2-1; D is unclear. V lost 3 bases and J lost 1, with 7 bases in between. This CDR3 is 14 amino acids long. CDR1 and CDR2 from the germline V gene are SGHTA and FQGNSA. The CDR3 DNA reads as TGTGCCAGCAGCTTGGCGAGTTCCTACAATGAGCAGTTCTTC. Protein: CASSLASSYNEQFF.

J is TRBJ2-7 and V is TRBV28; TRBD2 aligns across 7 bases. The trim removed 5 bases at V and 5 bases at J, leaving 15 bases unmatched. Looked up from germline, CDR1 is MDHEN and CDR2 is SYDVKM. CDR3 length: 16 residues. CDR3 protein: CASSPARAGVEHEQYF. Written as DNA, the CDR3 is TGTGCCAGCAGTCCAGCCCGCGCGGGAGTTGAACACGAGCAGTACTTC.

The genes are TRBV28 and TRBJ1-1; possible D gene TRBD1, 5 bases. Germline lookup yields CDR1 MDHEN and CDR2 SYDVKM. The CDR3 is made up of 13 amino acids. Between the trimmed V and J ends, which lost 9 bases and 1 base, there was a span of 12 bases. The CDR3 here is CASRGGENTEAFF. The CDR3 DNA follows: TGTGCCAGTAGGGGAGGGGAGAACACTGAAGCTTTCTTT.

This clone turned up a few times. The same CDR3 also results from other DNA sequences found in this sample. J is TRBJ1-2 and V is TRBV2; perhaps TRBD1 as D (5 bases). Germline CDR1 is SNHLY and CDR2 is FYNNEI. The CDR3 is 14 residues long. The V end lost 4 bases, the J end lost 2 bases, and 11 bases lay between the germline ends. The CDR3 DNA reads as TGTGCCAGCAGTGGTATACGGGGGAACTATGGCTACACCTTC. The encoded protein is CASSGIRGNYGYTF.

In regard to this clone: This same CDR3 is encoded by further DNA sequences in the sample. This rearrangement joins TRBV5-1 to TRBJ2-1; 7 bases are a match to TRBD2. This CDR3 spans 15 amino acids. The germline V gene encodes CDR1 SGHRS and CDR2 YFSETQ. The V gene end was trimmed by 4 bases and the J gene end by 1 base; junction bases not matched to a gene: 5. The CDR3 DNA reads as TGCGCCAGCAGCCCTTCTAGCGGTTCCTACAATGAGCAGTTCTTC. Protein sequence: CASSPSSGSYNEQFF.

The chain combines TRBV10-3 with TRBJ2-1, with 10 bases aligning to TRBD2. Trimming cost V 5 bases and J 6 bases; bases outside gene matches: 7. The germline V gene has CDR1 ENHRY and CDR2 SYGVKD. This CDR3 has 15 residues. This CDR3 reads CAISLDLAGVNEQFF. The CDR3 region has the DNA TGTGCCATCAGTTTAGATCTAGCGGGAGTCAATGAGCAGTTCTTC.

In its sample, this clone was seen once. The CDR3 loop is CSVRPQETQYF. Here the CDR3 DNA reads TGCAGCGTTCGGCCTCAAGAGACCCAGTACTTC. The chain recombines TRBV29-1 with TRBJ2-5; D uncertain. The CDR3 extends over 11 amino acids. Trimming removed 5 bases at V and 2 bases at J, with 6 bases between. The germline V gene encodes CDR1 SQVTM and CDR2 ANQGSEA.

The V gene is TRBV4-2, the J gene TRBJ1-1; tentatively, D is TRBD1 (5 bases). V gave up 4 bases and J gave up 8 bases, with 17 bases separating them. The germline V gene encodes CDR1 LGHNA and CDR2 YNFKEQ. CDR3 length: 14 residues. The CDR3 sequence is CASSPQINGAEAFF. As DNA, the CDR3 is TGTGCCAGCAGCCCTCAGATAAACGGGGCAGAAGCTTTCTTT.

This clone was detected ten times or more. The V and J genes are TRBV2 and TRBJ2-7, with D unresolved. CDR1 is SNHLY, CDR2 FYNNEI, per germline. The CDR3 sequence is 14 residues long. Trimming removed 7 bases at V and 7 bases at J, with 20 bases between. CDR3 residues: CASTRLVTQREQYF. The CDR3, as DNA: TGTGCCAGCACCAGGCTAGTAACCCAAAGAGAGCAGTACTTC. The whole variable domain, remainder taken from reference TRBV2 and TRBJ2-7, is EPEVTQTPSHQVTQMGQEVILRCVPISNHLYFYWYRQILGQKVEFLVSFYNNEISEKSEIFDDQFSVERPDGSNFTLKIRSTKLEDSAMYFCASTRLVTQREQYFGPGTRLTVT.

CDR3 region: CASSLSTGIGYTF. CDR3 DNA sequence: TGTGCCAGCAGCTTATCGACAGGGATTGGCTACACCTTC. V is TRBV7-2 and J is TRBJ1-2, with TRBD1 identical over 7 bases. Germline CDR1 reads SGHTA; CDR2 reads FQGNSA. This CDR3 is built from 13 residues. The V gene end was trimmed by 2 bases and the J gene end by 7 bases; junction bases not matched to a gene: 4.

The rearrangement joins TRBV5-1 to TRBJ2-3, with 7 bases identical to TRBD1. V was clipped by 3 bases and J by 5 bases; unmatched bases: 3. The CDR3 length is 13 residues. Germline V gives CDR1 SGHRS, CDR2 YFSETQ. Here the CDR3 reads CASSSGGQDTQYF. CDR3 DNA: TGCGCCAGCAGCTCAGGGGGACAAGATACGCAGTATTTT. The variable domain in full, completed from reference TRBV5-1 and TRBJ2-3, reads KAGVTQTPRYLIKTRGQQVTLSCSPISGHRSVSWYQQTPGQGLQFLFEYFSETQRNKGNFPGRFSGRQFSNSRSEMNVSTLELGDSALYLCASSSGGQDTQYFGPGTRLTVL.

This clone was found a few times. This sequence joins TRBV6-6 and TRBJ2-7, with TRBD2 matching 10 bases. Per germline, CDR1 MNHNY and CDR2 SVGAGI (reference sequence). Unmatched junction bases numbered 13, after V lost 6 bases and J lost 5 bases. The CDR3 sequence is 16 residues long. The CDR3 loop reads CASSERLAGASDEQYF. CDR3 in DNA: TGTGCCAGCAGCGAGCGGCTAGCGGGAGCCTCGGACGAGCAGTACTTC.

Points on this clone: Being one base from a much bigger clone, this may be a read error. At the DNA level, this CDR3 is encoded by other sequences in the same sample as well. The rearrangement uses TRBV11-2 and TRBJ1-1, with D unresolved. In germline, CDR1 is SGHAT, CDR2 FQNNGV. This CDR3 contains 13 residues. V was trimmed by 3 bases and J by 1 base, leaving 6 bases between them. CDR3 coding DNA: TGTGCCAGCAGCTTCCAGGAGAACACTGAAGCTTTCTTT. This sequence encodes CASSFQENTEAFF.

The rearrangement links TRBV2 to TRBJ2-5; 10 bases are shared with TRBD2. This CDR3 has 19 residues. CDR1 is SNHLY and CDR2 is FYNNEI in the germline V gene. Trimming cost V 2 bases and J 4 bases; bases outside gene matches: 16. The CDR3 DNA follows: TGTGCCAGCAGTGAACCCCAAGCGGGAGGGCCTAGGGTGGGAGAGACCCAGTACTTC. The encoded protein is CASSEPQAGGPRVGETQYF.

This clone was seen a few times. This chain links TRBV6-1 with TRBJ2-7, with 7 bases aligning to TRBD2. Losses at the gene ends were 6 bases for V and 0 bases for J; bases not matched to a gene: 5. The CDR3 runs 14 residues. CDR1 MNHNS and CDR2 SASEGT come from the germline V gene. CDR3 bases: TGTGCCAGCAGAGGAGGCGGGAGCTCCTACGAGCAGTACTTC. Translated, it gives CASRGGGSSYEQYF.

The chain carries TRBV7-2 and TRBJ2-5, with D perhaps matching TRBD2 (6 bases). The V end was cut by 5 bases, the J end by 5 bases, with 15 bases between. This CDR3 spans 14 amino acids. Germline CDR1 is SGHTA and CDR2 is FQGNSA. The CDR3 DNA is TGTGCCAGCAGCATGTGGGACGGGAGCGAGACCCAGTACTTC. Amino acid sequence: CASSMWDGSETQYF.

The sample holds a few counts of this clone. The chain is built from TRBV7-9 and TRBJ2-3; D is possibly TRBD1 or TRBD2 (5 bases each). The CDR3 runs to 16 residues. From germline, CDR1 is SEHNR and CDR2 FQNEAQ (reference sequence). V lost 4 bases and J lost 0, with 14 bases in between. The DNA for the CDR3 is TGTGCCAGCAGCTCCGACGGGACGTACAGCACAGATACGCAGTATTTT. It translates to CASSSDGTYSTDTQYF.